These T cell receptor beta chains were read from a single sample in a study of T cell responses to AZD1222 COVID-19 vaccine. Sequencing used immunoSEQ multiplex PCR; TCRdb keeps in-frame clones, though not all of them. This sample has some 120,000 clones, with 85% to 95% found just once. The starting material was peripheral blood, obtained on day 0 of AZD1222 vaccination. These receptors all stem from an adult in good health. The CDR3 runs from the conserved cysteine through the conserved F or W. The D gene is left open where the match is weak. Clone size, where shown, is once, few, many, or a class for clones that have expanded.

-	TRBJ2-1	TRBV19	TRBD2	CASSIDLGGLNEQFF	TGTGCCAGTAGTATAGATCTGGGGGGACTAAATGAGCAGTTCTTC
-	TRBJ1-6	TRBV27	-	CASRGGNSPLHF	TGTGCCAGCAGGGGCGGGAATTCACCCCTCCACTTT
-	TRBJ1-2	TRBV6-5	-	CASSPGDNYGYTF	TGTGCCAGCAGTCCAGGGGATAACTATGGCTACACCTTC
-	TRBJ1-4	TRBV20-1	-	CSAMGEKLFF	TGCAGTGCTATGGGCGAAAAACTGTTTTTT
-	TRBJ2-7	TRBV27	TRBD1	CASSLSGQGALKQYF	TGTGCCAGCAGTTTGAGCGGGCAGGGGGCATTGAAGCAGTACTTC
-	TRBJ1-4	TRBV9	TRBD1	CASSPRTGTEKLFF	TGTGCCAGCAGCCCACGGACAGGTACCGAAAAACTGTTTTTT
-	TRBJ2-4	TRBV6-6	-	CASRHDIQYF	TGTGCCAGCAGACACGACATTCAGTACTTC
-	TRBJ1-2	TRBV28	TRBD1	CASSLGQGSYTF	TGTGCCAGCAGTTTAGGACAGGGGAGCTACACCTTC
-	TRBJ1-1	TRBV2	-	CASSVREEAFF	TGTGCCAGCAGTGTGAGAGAAGAGGCTTTCTTT
once	TRBJ2-2	TRBV2	TRBD1	CASKGRTGEMSGELFF	TGTGCCAGCAAGGGAAGGACAGGGGAAATGTCCGGGGAGCTGTTTTTT
-	TRBJ2-3	TRBV5-1	-	CASSSGLAARTDTQYF	TGCGCCAGCAGCTCCGGCCTAGCAGCTCGGACAGATACGCAGTATTTT
-	TRBJ2-7	TRBV20-1	-	CSARWGEQYF	TGCAGTGCCCGTTGGGGGGAGCAGTACTTC
-	TRBJ2-2	TRBV30	-	CAWSRGNLNTGELFF	TGTGCCTGGAGTCGGGGGAACTTGAACACCGGGGAGCTGTTTTTT
once	TRBJ1-1	TRBV7-2	-	CASSLGFGTEAFF	TGTGCCAGCAGCTTAGGATTTGGCACTGAAGCTTTCTTT
-	TRBJ2-2	TRBV4-1	-	CASSRTGLGELFF	TGCGCCAGCAGCCGCACAGGGTTGGGGGAGCTGTTTTTT
-	TRBJ1-2	TRBV6-2/TRBV6-3	-	CASSNRDSGGNGYTF	TGTGCCAGCAGCAACAGGGATTCTGGTGGGAATGGCTACACCTTC
-	TRBJ2-3	TRBV7-9	-	CASSSGASDTQYF	TGTGCCAGCAGCTCGGGAGCCTCAGATACGCAGTATTTT
-	TRBJ1-6	TRBV4-2	-	CASSQWDEVQANNSPLHF	TGTGCCAGCAGCCAATGGGACGAGGTCCAGGCGAATAATTCACCCCTCCACTTT
-	TRBJ2-2	TRBV11-2	-	CASSLTSPGELFF	TGTGCCAGCAGCTTAACTTCTCCCGGGGAGCTGTTTTTT
-	TRBJ1-2	TRBV5-4	-	CASNPPGGGPDYGYTF	TGTGCCAGCAACCCTCCGGGCGGGGGACCGGACTATGGCTACACCTTC
-	TRBJ2-7	TRBV2	-	CASSVYEQYF	TGTGCCAGCAGTGTTTACGAGCAGTACTTC
-	TRBJ2-7	TRBV15	-	CATSTPAQGAEQYF	TGTGCCACCAGCACTCCAGCACAGGGTGCCGAGCAGTACTTC
-	TRBJ2-7	TRBV5-4	-	CASSLGDPYEQYF	TGTGCCAGCAGCTTAGGAGATCCCTACGAGCAGTACTTC
-	TRBJ1-5	TRBV11-2	-	CASSLGGEMGQPQHF	TGTGCCAGCAGCTTAGGTGGGGAGATGGGCCAGCCCCAGCATTTT
-	TRBJ1-5	TRBV19	TRBD1	CASTADRDIRAQHF	TGTGCCAGTACCGCGGACAGGGATATTCGGGCCCAGCATTTT
-	TRBJ2-7	TRBV24-1	-	CATAGSGGLQYF	TGTGCCACCGCGGGTTCCGGGGGTCTCCAGTACTTC
-	TRBJ2-3	TRBV19	TRBD2	CASKGASSGAPSTDTQYF	TGTGCCAGTAAGGGGGCCTCTAGCGGGGCCCCTAGCACAGATACGCAGTATTTT
once	TRBJ2-5	TRBV27	-	CASNTNPSQETQYF	TGTGCCAGCAATACAAATCCGAGCCAAGAGACCCAGTACTTC
-	TRBJ2-1	TRBV11-3	TRBD2	CASSLDTLAGYNEQFF	TGTGCCAGCAGCTTAGATACGCTAGCGGGATACAATGAGCAGTTCTTC
-	TRBJ2-5	TRBV27	-	CASSSRGHLYQETQYF	TGTGCCAGCAGCAGTAGAGGACATTTGTACCAAGAGACCCAGTACTTC
-	TRBJ1-1	TRBV6-5	TRBD1	CASKRTGEAFF	TGTGCCAGCAAGCGGACAGGAGAAGCTTTCTTT
-	TRBJ1-5	TRBV28	TRBD1	CASSSTYYVPGQIIDSNQPQHF	TGTGCCAGCAGTTCCACCTACTACGTCCCGGGACAGATTATCGATAGCAATCAGCCCCAGCATTTT